The 11 T cell receptor beta chains below all came from one sample that was sequenced in a study of CD8+CD57+ T cells in acquired aplastic anemia. CDR3 and TCR beta VDJ profiling relied on a genomic DNA template. TCRdb independently ran MiXCR on the reads; one entry per CDR3 protein. This table holds more than 250,000 distinct CDR3 sequences, approximately 86% found once. Sequencing involved patients with CD8+CD57+ cell expansion previously shown by flow cytometry. The sample taken for sequencing was sorted CD4+, CD8+, or CD8+CD57+ T cells (not recorded which) from PBMCs. Receptor source: a human donor with aplastic anemia.

This rearrangement joins TRBV5-1 to TRBJ2-2, with no clear D. Trimming cost V 1 base and J 3 bases, with 7 bases left between them. In germline, CDR1 is SGHRS, CDR2 YFSETQ. The CDR3 sequence is 14 residues long. CDR3 sequence: CASSLKRHTGELFF. CDR3 nucleotide sequence: TGCGCCAGCAGCTTGAAGCGACACACCGGGGAGCTGTTTTTT.

A word on this clonotype: One end of the junction does not line up with germline, which may come from a read error. The chain uses TRBV7-8 and TRBJ2-3, with D perhaps matching TRBD1 or TRBD2 (5 bases each). CDR3 size: 13 residues. Germline lookup yields CDR1 SGHVS and CDR2 FQNEAQ. DNA of the CDR3: TGTGCCAGCGGGGACGCGGGCAGACATACGAAGTATTTT. Amino acid sequence: CASGDAGRHTKYF.

The chain is built from TRBV7-9 and TRBJ2-1, with 10 bases aligning to TRBD1. J lost 8 bases, V lost 4 bases, and 11 bases had no gene match. Germline assignment: CDR1 SEHNR and CDR2 FQNEAQ (reference sequence). The CDR3 totals 16 residues. The CDR3 DNA reads TGTGCCAGCAGCTCGGGTGGGACAGGGGAGCCCGATGAGCAGTTCTTC. This codes for CASSSGGTGEPDEQFF.

The chain carries TRBV7-2 and TRBJ2-7; perhaps TRBD1 as D (5 bases). Germline CDR1 is SGHTA and CDR2 is FQGNSA. Trimming took off 3 bases at V and 2 bases at J, with 23 bases between the two ends. This CDR3 has 18 amino acids. The CDR3 DNA sequence: TGTGCCAGCAGCTTGCATCAGGGCGGCAATAATTCACCCTACGAGCAGTACGTC. This translates into CASSLHQGGNNSPYEQYV.

The V call is TRBV9, the J call TRBJ2-3; D is undetermined. Trimming left V 0 bases short and J 6 bases short, with 11 bases between. The CDR3 extends over 14 amino acids. Per the germline V gene, CDR1 is SGDLS and CDR2 is YYNGEE. The CDR3 nucleotides read TGTGCCAGCAGCGTAGCGGCAAGGGCCGATACGCAGTATTTT. Its translation: CASSVAARADTQYF.

The chain is built from TRBV19 and TRBJ1-1; D not certain. The CDR3 contains 13 residues. The germline V gene encodes CDR1 LNHDA and CDR2 SQIVND (reference sequence). The V gene lost 3 bases and the J gene lost 1 base, with 6 bases spanning the gap. Here the CDR3 reads CASSIQSNTEAFF. Here the CDR3 DNA reads TGTGCCAGTAGTATTCAGTCGAACACTGAAGCTTTCTTT.

This chain connects TRBV7-9 to TRBJ2-1; 11 positions agree with TRBD2. Germline V lookup: CDR1 SEHNR, CDR2 FQNEAQ (reference sequence). The CDR3 length is 15 residues. The ends lost 4 bases at V and 7 bases at J; junction bases unmatched: 6. CDR3 amino acids: CASSSTSGRGNEQFF. The CDR3 DNA sequence: TGTGCCAGCAGCTCTACTAGCGGGAGAGGAAATGAGCAGTTCTTC.

Comments on this clonotype: The CDR3 does not close with the conserved phenylalanine or tryptophan, likely indicating a read error. Because the CDR3's place on the DNA is in doubt, the DNA is left out and the CDR3 is given as listed by TCRdb. This chain links TRBV7-8 with TRBJ1-5. The CDR3 is 13 amino acids in total, end residues counted. The germline gives CDR1 SGHVS, CDR2 FQNEAQ. CDR3 loop: CASSQAGAPDTQY.

V usage is TRBV2 and J usage is TRBJ2-5; TRBD2 matches 7 bases. The CDR3 loop spans 13 amino acids. V lost 8 bases to trimming and J lost 5 bases; unmatched junction nucleotides: 8. CDR1 is SNHLY, CDR2 FYNNEI, per germline. The CDR3 DNA reads as TGTGCCAGCGGGGGGGGGGGGGGGGAGACCCAGTACTTC. Its translation is CASGGGGGETQYF.

To note about this clonotype: This is likely a read error, given that the CDR3 carries no conserved phenylalanine or tryptophan at its end. No DNA is shown, since the ends of the CDR3 on it are uncertain; the CDR3 is the one TCRdb lists. The chain carries TRBV7-8 and TRBJ2-1. The CDR3 is 13 amino acids in total, end residues counted. Germline lookup yields CDR1 SGHVS and CDR2 FQNEAQ. CDR3 in amino acids: CASSVAGSPEQHY.

This chain links TRBV7-2 with TRBJ1-1, with D hard to call. Between the trimmed V and J ends, which lost 1 base and 11 bases, there was a span of 20 bases. CDR1 and CDR2 from the germline V gene are SGHTA and FQGNSA. This CDR3 region has 15 residues. The CDR3 loop reads CASSLDVTGNIGAFF. CDR3 DNA: TGTGCCAGCAGCTTAGATGTGACTGGGAACATAGGCGCTTTCTTT.